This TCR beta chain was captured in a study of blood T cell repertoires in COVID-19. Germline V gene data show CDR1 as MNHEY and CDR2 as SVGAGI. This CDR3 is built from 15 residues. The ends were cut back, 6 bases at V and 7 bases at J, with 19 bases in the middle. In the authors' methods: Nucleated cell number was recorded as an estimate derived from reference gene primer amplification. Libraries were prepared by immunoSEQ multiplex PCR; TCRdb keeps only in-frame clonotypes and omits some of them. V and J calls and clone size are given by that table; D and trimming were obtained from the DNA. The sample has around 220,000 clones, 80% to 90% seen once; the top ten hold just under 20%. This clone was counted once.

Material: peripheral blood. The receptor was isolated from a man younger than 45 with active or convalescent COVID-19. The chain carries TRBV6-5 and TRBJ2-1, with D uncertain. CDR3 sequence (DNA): TGTGCCAGCAGCAGTCCCGGGTATGGTTGGAATGAGCAGTTCTTC. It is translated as CASSSPGYGWNEQFF.